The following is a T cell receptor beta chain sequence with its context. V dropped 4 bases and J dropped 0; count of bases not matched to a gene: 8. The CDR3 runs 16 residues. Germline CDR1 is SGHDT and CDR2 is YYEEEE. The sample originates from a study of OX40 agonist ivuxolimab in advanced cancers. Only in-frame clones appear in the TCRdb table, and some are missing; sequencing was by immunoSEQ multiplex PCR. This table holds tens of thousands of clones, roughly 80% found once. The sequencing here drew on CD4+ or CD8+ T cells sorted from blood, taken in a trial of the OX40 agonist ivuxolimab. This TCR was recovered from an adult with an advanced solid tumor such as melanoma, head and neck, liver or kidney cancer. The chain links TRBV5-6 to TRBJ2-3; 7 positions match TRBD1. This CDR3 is CASSTQTGLSTDTQYF. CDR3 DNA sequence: TGTGCCAGCAGCACCCAGACAGGGTTGAGCACAGATACGCAGTATTTT.